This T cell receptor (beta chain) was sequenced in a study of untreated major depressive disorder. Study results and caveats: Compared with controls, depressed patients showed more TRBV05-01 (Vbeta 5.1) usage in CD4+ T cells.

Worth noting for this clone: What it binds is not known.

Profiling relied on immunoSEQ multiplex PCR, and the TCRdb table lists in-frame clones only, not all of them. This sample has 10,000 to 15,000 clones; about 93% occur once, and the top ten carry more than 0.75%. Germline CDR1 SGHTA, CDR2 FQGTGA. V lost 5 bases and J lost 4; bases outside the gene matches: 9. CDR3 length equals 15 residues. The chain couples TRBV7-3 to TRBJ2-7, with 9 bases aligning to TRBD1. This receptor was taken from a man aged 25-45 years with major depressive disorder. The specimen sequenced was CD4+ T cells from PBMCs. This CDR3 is CASSAGGQGGYEQYF. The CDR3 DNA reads TGTGCCAGCAGCGCCGGGGGACAGGGAGGGTACGAGCAGTACTTC. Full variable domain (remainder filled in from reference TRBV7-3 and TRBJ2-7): GAGVSQTPSNKVTEKGKYVELRCDPISGHTALYWYRQSLGQGPEFLIYFQGTGAADDSGLPNDRFFAVRPEGSVSTLKIQRTERGDSAVYLCASSAGGQGGYEQYFGPGTRLTVT.